The 24 T cell receptor beta chains reported below all come from one sample, sequenced in a study of response to subunit inactivated influenza vaccine. From the RT-PCR reads, TCRdb called clonotypes with MiXCR, one entry per CDR3 protein. The sample holds about 800,000 distinct CDR3 sequences, approximately 22% seen once. The sequences come from PBMCs from blood, collected around 5 days after vaccination. These receptor sequences come from a man aged 45-65 years who received an inactivated influenza vaccine.

The chain employs TRBV2 and TRBJ2-7, with D possibly being TRBD1 (5 bases). Germline CDR1 reads SNHLY; CDR2 reads FYNNEI. There are 14 residues in the CDR3. The V end lost 5 bases, the J end lost 3 bases, and 14 bases lay between the germline ends. The CDR3 DNA follows: TGTGCCAGCAGTCAAGGGGCAGGGCTCTACGAGCAGTACTTC. Its protein product is CASSQGAGLYEQYF.

The gene calls are TRBV5-1 and TRBJ2-7; a possible D gene is TRBD1 (6 bases). Germline-derived CDR1 and CDR2 are SGHRS and YFSETQ. V lost 4 bases and J lost 8, with 16 bases in between. This CDR3 is 13 amino acids long. The DNA for the CDR3 is TGCGCCAGCAGCGTAGATCCGGACAGCAAGCAGTACTTC. Translating it yields CASSVDPDSKQYF.

This clonotype appeared a few times. V gene TRBV4-3 combines with J gene TRBJ1-5; D is ambiguous. The CDR3 runs to 15 residues. Germline V CDR1 and CDR2: LGHNA, YSLEER. The ends were cut back, 0 bases at V and 0 bases at J, with 6 bases in the middle. The CDR3 nucleotides read TGCGCCAGCAGCCAAGACAGGTATAGCAATCAGCCCCAGCATTTT. This encodes CASSQDRYSNQPQHF.

The rearrangement joins TRBV6-1 to TRBJ2-7; TRBD1 matches at 8 bases. The junction had 8 bases not matched to a gene; V was cut back by 7 bases and J by 3 bases. CDR3 length: 14 amino acids. Germline assignment: CDR1 MNHNS and CDR2 SASEGT. The CDR3 spells CASTYGTGGYEQYF. CDR3 DNA sequence: TGTGCCAGCACCTACGGGACAGGAGGCTACGAGCAGTACTTC.

This clonotype was observed at least ten times. This chain connects TRBV10-3 to TRBJ2-1; D is unclear. Germline values: CDR1 ENHRY, CDR2 SYGVKD. The CDR3 spans 15 residues. Trimming cost V 7 bases and J 0 bases, with 13 bases left between them. The CDR3 protein is CAIKTGGNSYNEQFF. The CDR3 DNA follows: TGTGCCATCAAGACTGGTGGCAACTCCTACAATGAGCAGTTCTTC.

This clonotype was seen a few times. This chain joins TRBV20-1 and TRBJ1-5; possibly TRBD1 for D (5 bases). Trimming shortened V by 3 bases and J by 0 bases, and 12 bases separated the two germline ends. CDR1 and CDR2 from the germline V gene are DFQATT and SNEGSKA (reference sequence). This CDR3 has 15 residues. CDR3 nucleotide sequence: TGCAGTGCTAGGGGAACAGGAAATAGCAATCAGCCCCAGCATTTT. This sequence encodes CSARGTGNSNQPQHF.

This clonotype was counted between two and nine times. The chain couples TRBV3-1 to TRBJ2-2; TRBD2 might be the D (6 bases). The CDR3 runs 15 residues. The V end lost 2 bases, the J end lost 7 bases, and 14 bases lay between the germline ends. CDR1 is LGHDT and CDR2 is YNNKEL in the germline V gene (reference sequence). The CDR3 coding sequence is TGTGCCAGCAGCCAATTAGGAGGGTTGGGCGGGGAGCTGTTTTTT. Amino acid sequence: CASSQLGGLGGELFF.

The V and J genes are TRBV25-1 and TRBJ2-2, with 8 bases aligning to TRBD1. J lost 0 bases, V lost 5 bases, and 8 bases had no gene match. The CDR3 length is 17 residues. Germline CDR1 reads MGHDK; CDR2 reads SYGVNS. The CDR3 loop reads CASSNPRTGSNTGELFF. The CDR3 coding sequence is TGTGCCAGCAGTAACCCCCGGACAGGGTCGAACACCGGGGAGCTGTTTTTT.

This clonotype was counted at least ten times. This chain links TRBV20-1 with TRBJ2-3; unclear D gene. The V and J ends lost 6 bases and 4 bases respectively, with 14 bases between them. The germline V gene has CDR1 DFQATT and CDR2 SNEGSKA (reference sequence). This CDR3 has 13 residues. Written as DNA, the CDR3 is TGCAGTGCCGCACTCCCCGGCCCAGATACGCAGTATTTT. Its translation: CSAALPGPDTQYF.

This chain uses TRBV5-6 with TRBJ2-7; 8 bases match TRBD1. The germline gives CDR1 SGHDT, CDR2 YYEEEE. Trimming at V came to 3 bases and at J to 5 bases, leaving 10 bases not matched to a gene. The CDR3 has 15 amino acids. CDR3 in amino acids: CASSSWTGKWNEQYF. CDR3 DNA: TGTGCCAGCAGCTCATGGACAGGGAAGTGGAACGAGCAGTACTTC.

The CDR3: CASSEVRGEQYF. In DNA, the CDR3 is TGTGCCAGCAGTGAAGTTAGGGGGGAGCAGTACTTC. This chain joins TRBV6-1 and TRBJ2-7; TRBD1 is a possible D gene (6 bases). CDR1 is MNHNS and CDR2 is SASEGT in the germline V gene. Deletions cut 1 base from V and 7 bases from J, with 8 bases between. There are 12 residues in the CDR3.

The genes are TRBV20-1 and TRBJ1-2, with 8 positions matching TRBD1. Trimming removed 5 bases from V and 9 bases from J; junction bases left unmatched: 20. CDR1 is DFQATT, CDR2 SNEGSKA, per germline (reference sequence). CDR3 length: 16 amino acids. The CDR3 nucleotides are TGCAGTGCTGGGATGGGGACAGGCAACACGCACTGGAGCTACACCTTC. It is translated as CSAGMGTGNTHWSYTF.

The genes are TRBV24-1 and TRBJ2-1; 7 nucleotides align to TRBD2. The V gene end was trimmed by 1 base and the J gene end by 3 bases; junction bases not matched to a gene: 11. The CDR3 totals 18 residues. Per the germline V gene, CDR1 is KGHDR and CDR2 is SFDVKD. Here the CDR3 reads CATSDLSGGLVGYNEQFF. The CDR3 DNA reads as TGTGCCACCAGTGATTTAAGCGGCGGACTAGTGGGCTACAATGAGCAGTTCTTC.

The CDR3 coding sequence is TGTGCCAGCAGTTACTCAGCCAGGGGATATGCTCAGCCCCAGCATTTT. Translation gives CASSYSARGYAQPQHF. V is TRBV6-7 and J is TRBJ1-5; weak D call: TRBD1 (6 bases). TRBV6-7 is flagged as an ORF with uncertain function. Trimming cost V 0 bases and J 6 bases, with 15 bases left between them. CDR3 length: 16 amino acids.

The chain employs TRBV5-1 and TRBJ2-1; 7 bases map to TRBD1. Germline CDR1 and CDR2: SGHRS and YFSETQ. The CDR3 consists of 16 residues. V shed 2 bases, J shed 4 bases, and the junction held 9 bases outside the gene matches. The CDR3 DNA is TGCGCCAGCAGCTTAGGGACAGCCTATACTTACAATGAGCAGTTCTTC. Translation: CASSLGTAYTYNEQFF. The full variable domain, with the rest looked up from reference TRBV5-1 and TRBJ2-1, is KAGVTQTPRYLIKTRGQQVTLSCSPISGHRSVSWYQQTPGQGLQFLFEYFSETQRNKGNFPGRFSGRQFSNSRSEMNVSTLELGDSALYLCASSLGTAYTYNEQFFGPGTRLTVL.

The chain recombines TRBV24-1 with TRBJ2-3; no clear D. This CDR3 has 15 amino acids. The germline V gene encodes CDR1 KGHDR and CDR2 SFDVKD. V dropped 3 bases and J dropped 9 bases, with 18 bases sitting between them. This CDR3 reads CATSDRAPDGQTQYF. The CDR3 DNA reads as TGTGCCACCAGTGATCGGGCCCCGGACGGCCAAACGCAGTATTTT.

This clonotype was recorded many times. The V gene is TRBV5-6, the J gene TRBJ2-5, with D tentatively TRBD2 (5 bases). Germline values: CDR1 SGHDT, CDR2 YYEEEE. The ends were cut back, 4 bases at V and 2 bases at J, with 15 bases in the middle. The CDR3 has 15 amino acids. CDR3 DNA sequence: TGTGCCAGCAGCCCCGAGGCTAGCCCTCAAGAGACCCAGTACTTC. Translated, it gives CASSPEASPQETQYF. The full variable domain, its missing parts supplied by reference TRBV5-6 and TRBJ2-5, is DAGVTQSPTHLIKTRGQQVTLRCSPKSGHDTVSWYQQALGQGPQFIFQYYEEEERQRGNFPDRFSGHQFPNYSSELNVNALLLGDSALYLCASSPEASPQETQYFGPGTRLLVL.

Details on this clonotype: Since a much larger clone is just one base distant, this may be a read error. The rearrangement uses TRBV12-3 or TRBV12-4 and TRBJ2-7; D is tentatively TRBD1 or TRBD2 (5 bases each). This CDR3 is 14 amino acids long. The DNA for the CDR3 is TGTGCCAGCAGTTTTTGGGGGACCCGGGTCGAGCAGTGCTTC. Translation: CASSFWGTRVEQCF.

This rearrangement joins TRBV7-7 to TRBJ2-2; D is perhaps TRBD1 or TRBD2 (5 bases each). Germline V lookup: CDR1 SSHAT, CDR2 FNYEAQ (reference sequence). This CDR3 has 13 amino acids. V lost 6 bases to trimming and J lost 9 bases, with 14 bases between them. The CDR3 region has the DNA TGTGCCAGCAGGTCTAGTGGGGACCGGGAGCTGTTTTTT. This encodes CASRSSGDRELFF.

The sample holds a few counts of this clonotype. CDR3 loop: CASSYYRGNNQPQHF. For the CDR3, the DNA is TGTGCCAGCAGTTATTACAGGGGTAACAATCAGCCCCAGCATTTT. V and J are TRBV6-2 or TRBV6-3 and TRBJ1-5; the match to TRBD1 covers 7 bases. The CDR3 sequence is 15 residues long. Germline values: CDR1 MNHEY, CDR2 SVGEGT. J lost 3 bases, V lost 3 bases, and 5 bases had no gene match.

This clonotype was picked up a small number of times. The chain uses TRBV6-1 and TRBJ1-2, with D possibly TRBD1 on 5 matching bases. Germline-derived CDR1 and CDR2 are MNHNS and SASEGT. The V end was cut by 6 bases, the J end by 2 bases, with 10 bases between. The CDR3 runs 13 residues. Written as DNA, the CDR3 is TGTGCCAGCAGCCAGACAGAAAACTATGGCTACACCTTC. It is translated as CASSQTENYGYTF.

The chain couples TRBV24-1 to TRBJ2-7; 7 nucleotides align to TRBD1. After removal of 4 bases from V and 4 bases from J, the junction contained 9 bases not matched to a gene. Germline CDR1 reads KGHDR; CDR2 reads SFDVKD. This CDR3 has 15 residues. The CDR3 here is CATSEYRGGKYEQYF. In DNA form, the CDR3 reads TGTGCCACCAGTGAATACAGGGGCGGCAAATACGAGCAGTACTTC.

This clonotype occurred a few times. The J gene is TRBJ2-1, the V gene TRBV29-1; D may be TRBD1 (6 bases). CDR1 is SQVTM, CDR2 ANQGSEA, per germline. V was cut by 6 bases and J by 4 bases, with 16 bases left in between. The CDR3 runs 14 residues. For the CDR3, the DNA is TGCAGCGTCACCATTCACAGGGAGTACAATGAGCAGTTCTTC. It is translated as CSVTIHREYNEQFF.

The rearrangement joins TRBV25-1 to TRBJ1-4; D is ambiguous. The CDR3 runs 14 residues. Per germline, CDR1 MGHDK and CDR2 SYGVNS. V lost 3 bases, J lost 7 bases, and 12 bases lay in between. CDR3 sequence: CASSDSGFIEKLFF. CDR3 nucleotide sequence: TGTGCCAGCAGTGATTCTGGGTTTATTGAAAAACTGTTTTTT.